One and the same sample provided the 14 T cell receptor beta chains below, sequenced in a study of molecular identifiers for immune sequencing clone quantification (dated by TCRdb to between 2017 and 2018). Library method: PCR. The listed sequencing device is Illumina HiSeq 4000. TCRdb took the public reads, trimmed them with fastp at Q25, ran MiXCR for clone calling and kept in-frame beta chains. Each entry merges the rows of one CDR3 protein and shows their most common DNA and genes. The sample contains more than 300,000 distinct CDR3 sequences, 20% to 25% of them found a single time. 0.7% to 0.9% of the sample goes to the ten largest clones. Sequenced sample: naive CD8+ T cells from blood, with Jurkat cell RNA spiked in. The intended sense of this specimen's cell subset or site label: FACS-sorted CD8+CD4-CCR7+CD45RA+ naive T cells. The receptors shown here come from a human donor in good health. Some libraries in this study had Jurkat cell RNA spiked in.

CDR3 in amino acids: CSASGPTIRTEAFF. CDR3 in DNA: TGCAGTGCTAGTGGTCCTACTATCCGGACTGAAGCTTTCTTT. The chain has TRBV20-1 and TRBJ1-1; D call uncertain. There are 14 residues in the CDR3. Germline V lookup: CDR1 DFQATT, CDR2 SNEGSKA (reference sequence). Trimming cost V 3 bases and J 5 bases, with 16 bases left between them.

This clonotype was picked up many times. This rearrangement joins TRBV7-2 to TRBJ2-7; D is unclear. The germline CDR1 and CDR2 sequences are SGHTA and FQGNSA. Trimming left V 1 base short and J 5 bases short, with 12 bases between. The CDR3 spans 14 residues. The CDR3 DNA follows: TGTGCCAGCAGCTTAGAGCTCGGCAGCCACGAGCAGTACTTC. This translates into CASSLELGSHEQYF.

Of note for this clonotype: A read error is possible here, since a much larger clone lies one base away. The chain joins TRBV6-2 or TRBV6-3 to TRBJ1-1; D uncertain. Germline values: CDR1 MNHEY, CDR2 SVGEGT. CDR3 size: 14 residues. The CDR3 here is CASGYSMPLTEAFF. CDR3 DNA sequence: TGTGCCAGCGGTTACTCGATGCCACTCACTGAAGCTTTCTTT.

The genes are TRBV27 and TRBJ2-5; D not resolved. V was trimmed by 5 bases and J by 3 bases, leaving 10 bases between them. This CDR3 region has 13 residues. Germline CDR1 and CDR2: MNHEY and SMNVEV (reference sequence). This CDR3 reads CASSRSGEETQYF. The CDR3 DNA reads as TGTGCCAGCAGTCGAAGTGGGGAAGAGACCCAGTACTTC.

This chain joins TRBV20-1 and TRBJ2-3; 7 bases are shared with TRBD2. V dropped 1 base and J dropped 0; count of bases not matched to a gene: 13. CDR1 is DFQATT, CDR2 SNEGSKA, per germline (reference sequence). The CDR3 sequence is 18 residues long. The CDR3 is CSARGLSIGGTSTDTQYF. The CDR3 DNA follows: TGCAGTGCTAGAGGTCTTTCTATCGGGGGGACTAGCACAGATACGCAGTATTTT.

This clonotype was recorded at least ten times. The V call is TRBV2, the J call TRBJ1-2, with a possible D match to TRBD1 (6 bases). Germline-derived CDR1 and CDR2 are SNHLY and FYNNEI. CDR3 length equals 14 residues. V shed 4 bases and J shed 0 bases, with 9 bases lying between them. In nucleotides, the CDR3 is TGTGCCAGCAGTGGCACAGGGTCTAACTATGGCTACACCTTC. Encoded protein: CASSGTGSNYGYTF.

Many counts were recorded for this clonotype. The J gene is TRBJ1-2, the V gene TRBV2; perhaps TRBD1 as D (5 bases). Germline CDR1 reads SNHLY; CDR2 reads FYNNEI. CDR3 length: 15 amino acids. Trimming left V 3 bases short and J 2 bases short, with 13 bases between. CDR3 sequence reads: CASSDQSQGNYGYTF. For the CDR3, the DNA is TGTGCCAGCAGTGATCAGTCCCAGGGAAACTATGGCTACACCTTC.

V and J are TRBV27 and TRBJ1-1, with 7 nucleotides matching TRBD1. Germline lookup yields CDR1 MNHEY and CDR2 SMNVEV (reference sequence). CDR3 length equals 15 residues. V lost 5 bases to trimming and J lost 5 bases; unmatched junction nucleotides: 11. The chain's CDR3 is CASSPALTGWTEAFF. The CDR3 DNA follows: TGTGCCAGCAGTCCCGCGCTGACAGGGTGGACTGAAGCTTTCTTT.

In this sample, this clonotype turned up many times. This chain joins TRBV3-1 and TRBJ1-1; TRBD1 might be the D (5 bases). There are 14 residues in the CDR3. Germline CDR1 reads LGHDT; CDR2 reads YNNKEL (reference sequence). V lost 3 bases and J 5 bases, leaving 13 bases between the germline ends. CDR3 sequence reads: CASSHSGGGTEAFF. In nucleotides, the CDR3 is TGTGCCAGCAGCCATAGTGGGGGTGGAACTGAAGCTTTCTTT.

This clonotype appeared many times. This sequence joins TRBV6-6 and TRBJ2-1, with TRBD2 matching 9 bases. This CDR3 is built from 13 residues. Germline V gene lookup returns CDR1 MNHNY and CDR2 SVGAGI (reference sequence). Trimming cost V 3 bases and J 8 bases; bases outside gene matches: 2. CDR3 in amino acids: CASSYSGSDEQFF. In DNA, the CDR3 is TGTGCCAGCAGTTATAGCGGGAGCGATGAGCAGTTCTTC.

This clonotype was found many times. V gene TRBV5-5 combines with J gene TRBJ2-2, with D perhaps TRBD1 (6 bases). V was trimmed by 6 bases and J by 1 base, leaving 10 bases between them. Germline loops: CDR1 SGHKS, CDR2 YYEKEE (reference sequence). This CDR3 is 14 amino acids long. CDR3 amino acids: CASTGTLNTGELFF. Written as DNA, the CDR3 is TGTGCCAGCACCGGGACACTGAACACCGGGGAGCTGTTTTTT. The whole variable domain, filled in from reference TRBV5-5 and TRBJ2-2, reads DAGVTQSPTHLIKTRGQQVTLRCSPISGHKSVSWYQQVLGQGPQFIFQYYEKEERGRGNFPDRFSARQFPNYSSELNVNALLLGDSALYLCASTGTLNTGELFFGEGSRLTVL.

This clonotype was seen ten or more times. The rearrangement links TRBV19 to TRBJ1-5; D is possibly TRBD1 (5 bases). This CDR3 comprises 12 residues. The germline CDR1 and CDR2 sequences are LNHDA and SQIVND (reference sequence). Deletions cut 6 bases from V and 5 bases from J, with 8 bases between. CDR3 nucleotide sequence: TGTGCCAGTAGAGGGGTGGATCAGCCCCAGCATTTT. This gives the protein CASRGVDQPQHF.

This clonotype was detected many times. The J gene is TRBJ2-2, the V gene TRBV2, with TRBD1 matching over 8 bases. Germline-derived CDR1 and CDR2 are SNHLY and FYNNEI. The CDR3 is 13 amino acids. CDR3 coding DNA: TGTGCGAGCGACAGGGGGAACACCGGGGAGCTGTTTTTT. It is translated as CASDRGNTGELFF.

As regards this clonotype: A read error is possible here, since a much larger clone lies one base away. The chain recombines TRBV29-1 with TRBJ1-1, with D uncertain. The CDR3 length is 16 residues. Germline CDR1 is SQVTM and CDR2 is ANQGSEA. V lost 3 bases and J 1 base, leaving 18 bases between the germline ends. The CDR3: CSVEGDMGGRNTEAFF. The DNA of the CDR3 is TGCAGCGTTGAGGGCGACATGGGAGGCAGGAACACTGAAGCTTTCTTT.